The next 15 T cell receptor beta chains were all read from a single sample in a study of T cell repertoires in aging, cancer and after chemotherapy. A mixed TRB-A/B primer pool amplified rearranged TRB by multiplex touch-down PCR. One entry per CDR3 protein, called by TCRdb with MiXCR from the multiplex PCR reads. Among about 860 distinct CDR3 sequences listed, about 30% were seen once. Peripheral blood genomic DNA, not sorted cells or RNA, was the template. The sequencing sample was made of blood. These receptor sequences come from a human donor with a blood cancer.

By share, this clonotype counts as large. The rearrangement joins TRBV29-1 to TRBJ1-3; no clear D gene. This CDR3 has 11 amino acids. Trimming took off 4 bases at V and 7 bases at J, with 8 bases between the two ends. Per germline, CDR1 SQVTM and CDR2 ANQGSEA. CDR3 in DNA: TGCAGCGTTGTATACTGGAACACCATATATTTT. Protein product: CSVVYWNTIYF.

The sample holds a few counts of this clonotype. This sequence joins TRBV12-3 or TRBV12-4 and TRBJ2-5, with a tentative D call TRBD2 (6 bases). CDR3 length: 13 amino acids. Trimming left V 8 bases short and J 4 bases short, with 14 bases between. CDR3 protein: CASGLGGGETQYF. The CDR3 bases are TGTGCCAGCGGGTTGGGGGGTGGAGAGACCCAGTACTTC.

Within the sample, this clonotype is large. V is TRBV19 and J is TRBJ1-6, with D unclear. Germline CDR1 LNHDA, CDR2 SQIVND (reference sequence). V shed 7 bases and J shed 10 bases, with 17 bases lying between them. This CDR3 is built from 14 residues. CDR3 loop: CASTPGRARSPLHF. The CDR3 coding sequence is TGTGCCAGTACCCCTGGGAGAGCTAGATCACCCCTCCACTTT.

This clonotype was picked up a small number of times. V gene TRBV12-3 or TRBV12-4 combines with J gene TRBJ2-5; tentatively, D is TRBD2 (6 bases). This CDR3 is built from 15 residues. Trimming shortened V by 3 bases and J by 1 base, and 12 bases separated the two germline ends. CDR3 sequence: CASSFWGSGQETQYF. The DNA of the CDR3 is TGTGCCAGCAGTTTTTGGGGTAGCGGCCAAGAGACCCAGTACTTC.

A remark on this clonotype: This may be a read error, as it is one base from a much larger clone. This chain links TRBV30 with TRBJ1-1, with TRBD1 identical over 7 bases. This CDR3 spans 14 amino acids. V lost 4 bases to trimming and J lost 1 base; unmatched junction nucleotides: 6. The germline CDR1 and CDR2 sequences are GTSNPN and SVGIG (reference sequence). The CDR3 region is CAWTWGQKNTEAFF. In DNA, the CDR3 is TGTGCCTGGACCTGGGGACAGAAGAACACTGAAGCTTTCTTT.

This clonotype was picked up a small number of times. V is TRBV11-2 and J is TRBJ1-1; weak D call: TRBD1 (6 bases). V was pared by 1 base and J by 6 bases, with 15 bases between. From germline, CDR1 is SGHAT and CDR2 FQNNGV. This CDR3 has 15 amino acids. The CDR3 nucleotides are TGTGCCAGCAGCTTAGCTGGCAGGGGCCCCCCTGAAGCTTTCTTT. Translating it yields CASSLAGRGPPEAFF.

V gene TRBV5-4 combines with J gene TRBJ1-4; 7 bases are a match to TRBD1. V gave up 4 bases and J gave up 7 bases; unmatched junction bases: 13. From germline, CDR1 is SGHNT and CDR2 YYREEE (reference sequence). CDR3 length equals 16 residues. The CDR3 protein is CASSPRGDREGEKLFF. The CDR3 DNA reads TGTGCCAGCAGCCCGAGAGGCGACAGGGAGGGTGAAAAACTGTTTTTT.

This clonotype was detected a few times. The CDR3 spells CASSLAGGVGTGELFF. The CDR3 DNA reads as TGCGCCAGCAGCTTGGCCGGAGGGGTCGGCACCGGGGAGCTGTTTTTT. The chain recombines TRBV5-1 with TRBJ2-2; weak D call: TRBD2 (6 bases). Germline V gives CDR1 SGHRS, CDR2 YFSETQ. Trimming removed 0 bases at V and 4 bases at J, with 13 bases between. The CDR3 runs 16 residues.

This clonotype has more than one count but fewer than ten. V gene TRBV5-3 combines with J gene TRBJ2-1, with a tentative D call TRBD2 (5 bases). TRBV5-3 is treated as an ORF (open reading frame) with a function not yet certain. The V end lost 5 bases, the J end lost 8 bases, and 20 bases lay between the germline ends. The CDR3 sequence is 15 residues long. The CDR3 sequence is CARRCISGCLDEQFF. The CDR3 DNA sequence: TGTGCCAGAAGGTGTATCTCGGGATGCCTGGATGAGCAGTTCTTC.

To note about this clonotype: This sequence may be a read error, since a much larger clone differs from it by one base. The rearrangement joins TRBV29-1 to TRBJ1-1, with D possibly matching TRBD1 (5 bases). The V end was cut by 4 bases, the J end by 7 bases, with 16 bases between. The CDR3 totals 13 residues. The germline V gene encodes CDR1 SQVTM and CDR2 ANQGSEA. CDR3 amino acids: CSVAGRGEGEAFF. In DNA form, the CDR3 reads TGCAGCGTTGCTGGGAGAGGGGAAGGTGAAGCTTTCTTT. Together with reference TRBV29-1 and TRBJ1-1, the CDR3 gives the full variable domain: SAVISQKPSRDICQRGTSLTIQCQVDSQVTMMFWYRQQPGQSLTLIATANQGSEATYESGFVIDKFPISRPNLTFSTLTVSNMSPEDSSIYLCSVAGRGEGEAFFGQGTRLTVV.

To note about this clonotype: Being one base from a much bigger clone, this may be a read error. The V gene is TRBV19, the J gene TRBJ2-1; 11 bases are shared with TRBD1. Germline assignment: CDR1 LNHDA and CDR2 SQIVND (reference sequence). CDR3 length equals 14 residues. V was pared by 6 bases and J by 10 bases, with 8 bases of the junction left unmatched. The CDR3, as DNA: TGTGCCAGTAGGAGGACAGGGGGCAGCGACGAGCAGTTCTTC. Translation gives CASRRTGGSDEQFF.

By sample share, this clonotype is medium-sized. The chain carries TRBV5-5 and TRBJ1-2; 11 bases fit TRBD1. The CDR3 is 15 residues long. Per the germline V gene, CDR1 is SGHKS and CDR2 is YYEKEE (reference sequence). V was clipped by 0 bases and J by 6 bases; unmatched bases: 4. CDR3 in DNA: TGTGCCAGCAGCTTGGTTGGGACAGGGGGAAATGGCTACACCTTC. Translated, it gives CASSLVGTGGNGYTF. The variable domain in full, completed from reference TRBV5-5 and TRBJ1-2, reads DAGVTQSPTHLIKTRGQQVTLRCSPISGHKSVSWYQQVLGQGPQFIFQYYEKEERGRGNFPDRFSARQFPNYSSELNVNALLLGDSALYLCASSLVGTGGNGYTFGSGTRLTVV.

By share of the sample, this clonotype is medium-sized (0.01 to 0.1%). CDR3 residues: CASKLARPADTQYF. CDR3 bases: TGCGCCAGCAAACTGGCCCGGCCAGCCGATACGCAGTATTTT. The chain is built from TRBV5-1 and TRBJ2-3, with D unresolved. V was cut by 6 bases and J by 6 bases, with 17 bases left in between. This CDR3 region has 14 residues. Germline V lookup: CDR1 SGHRS, CDR2 YFSETQ.

The chain employs TRBV19 and TRBJ1-1; D unclear. Trimming took off 3 bases at V and 1 base at J, with 9 bases between the two ends. CDR3 length: 14 residues. The germline gives CDR1 LNHDA, CDR2 SQIVND (reference sequence). Here the CDR3 DNA reads TGTGCCAGTAGTATTGACCTCCCGAACACTGAAGCTTTCTTT. Translating it yields CASSIDLPNTEAFF. The variable domain in full, with the rest retrieved from reference TRBV19 and TRBJ1-1, is DGGITQSPKYLFRKEGQNVTLSCEQNLNHDAMYWYRQDPGQGLRLIYYSQIVNDFQKGDIAEGYSVSREKKESFPLTVTSAQKNPTAFYLCASSIDLPNTEAFFGQGTRLTVV.

This clonotype counts as large. V and J are TRBV30 and TRBJ2-2; D unclear. This CDR3 is built from 15 residues. Germline loops: CDR1 GTSNPN, CDR2 SVGIG (reference sequence). V lost 1 base and J lost 2, with 11 bases in between. The CDR3 spells CAWSDGHTNTGELFF. The CDR3 DNA sequence: TGTGCCTGGAGTGACGGGCACACTAACACCGGGGAGCTGTTTTTT. The full variable domain, with the rest looked up from reference TRBV30 and TRBJ2-2, is SQTIHQWPATLVQPVGSPLSLECTVEGTSNPNLYWYRQAAGRGLQLLFYSVGIGQISSEVPQNLSASRPQDRQFILSSKKLLLSDSGFYLCAWSDGHTNTGELFFGEGSRLTVL.